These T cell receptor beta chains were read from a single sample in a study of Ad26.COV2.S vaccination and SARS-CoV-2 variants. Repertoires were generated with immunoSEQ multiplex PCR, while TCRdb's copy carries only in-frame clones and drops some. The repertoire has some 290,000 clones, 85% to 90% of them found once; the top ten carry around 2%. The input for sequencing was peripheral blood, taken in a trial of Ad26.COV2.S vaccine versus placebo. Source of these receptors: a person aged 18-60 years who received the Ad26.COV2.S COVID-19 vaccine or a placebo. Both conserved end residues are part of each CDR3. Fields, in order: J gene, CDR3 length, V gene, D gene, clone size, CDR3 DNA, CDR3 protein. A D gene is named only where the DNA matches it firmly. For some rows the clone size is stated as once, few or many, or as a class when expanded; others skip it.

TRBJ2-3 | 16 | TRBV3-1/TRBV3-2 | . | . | TGTGCCAGCAGCCAATATAGTCGCGGGGGCACAGATACGCAGTATTTT | CASSQYSRGGTDTQYF
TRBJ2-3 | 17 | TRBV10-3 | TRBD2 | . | TGTGCCATCAGTGACGAATTAGCGGGGACGCACACAGATACGCAGTATTTT | CAISDELAGTHTDTQYF
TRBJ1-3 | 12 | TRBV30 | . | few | TGTGCCTGGATGGACAGTGGGAACACCATATATTTT | CAWMDSGNTIYF
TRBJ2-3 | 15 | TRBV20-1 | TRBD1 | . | TGCAGTGCTAGTCGCAGGGGGCGGCGGTCAGATACGCAGTATTTT | CSASRRGRRSDTQYF
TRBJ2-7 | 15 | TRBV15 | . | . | TGTGCCACCAGCGGCCCCAGGGGGGGTTCTACGGAGCAGTACTTC | CATSGPRGGSTEQYF
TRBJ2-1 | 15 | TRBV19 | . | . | TGTGCCAGTAGTTTAGGCAGGGCGGCGGGCAATGAGCAGTTCTTC | CASSLGRAAGNEQFF
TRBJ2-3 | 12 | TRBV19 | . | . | TGTGCCAGTAGTACCTACACAGATACGCAGTATTTT | CASSTYTDTQYF
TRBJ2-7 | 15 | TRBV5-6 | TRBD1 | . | TGTGCCAGCAGCTCAGCCGGGACAGGCCCCTACGAGCAGTACTTC | CASSSAGTGPYEQYF
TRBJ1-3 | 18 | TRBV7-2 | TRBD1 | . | TGTGCCAGCAGCTCCCGTGGGCCCAAGGACAGGGCTGGAAACACCATATATTTT | CASSSRGPKDRAGNTIYF
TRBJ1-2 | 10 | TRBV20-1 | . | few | TGCAGTGCTAGAGACCAGGGGTTCACCTTC | CSARDQGFTF
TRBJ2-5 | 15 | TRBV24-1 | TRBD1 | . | TGTGCCACCAGTGATTTGCAGGGGGACCAAGAGACCCAGTACTTC | CATSDLQGDQETQYF
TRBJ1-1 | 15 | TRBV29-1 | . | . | TGCAGCGTTGACAAGGTTACAAGCCTCGCCTATGAAGCTTTCTTT | CSVDKVTSLAYEAFF
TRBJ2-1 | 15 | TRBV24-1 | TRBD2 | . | TGTGCCACCAGTGACCGGAGCGGGGGACGGCGGGAGCAGTTCTTC | CATSDRSGGRREQFF
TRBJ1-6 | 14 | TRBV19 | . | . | TGTGCCAGTAGTTTCGGGAACGGAGATTCACCCCTCCACTTT | CASSFGNGDSPLHF
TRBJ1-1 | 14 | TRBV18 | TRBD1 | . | TGTGCCAGCTCCCTCGGACAGGGAAACACTGAAGCTTTCTTT | CASSLGQGNTEAFF
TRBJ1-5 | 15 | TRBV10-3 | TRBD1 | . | TGTGCCACTCAACCGGGACAGGGTAGCAATCAGCCCCAGCATTTT | CATQPGQGSNQPQHF
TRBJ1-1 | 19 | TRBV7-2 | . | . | TGTGCCAGCAGCTCCAGGGGTCAGCGGGCAAATCAACATGACACTGAAGCTTTCTTT | CASSSRGQRANQHDTEAFF
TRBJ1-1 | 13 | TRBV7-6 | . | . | TGTGCCAGCAGCTTAGGTGGGGGGGGGACGGCTTTCTTT | CASSLGGGGTAFF
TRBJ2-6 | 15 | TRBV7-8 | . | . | TGTGCCAGCAGCTCCACAGGGAAAGGGGCCAACGTCCTGACTTTC | CASSSTGKGANVLTF
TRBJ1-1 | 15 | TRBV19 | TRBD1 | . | TGTGCCAGTAGAACCCGACAGGGCGTGAACACTGAAGCTTTCTTT | CASRTRQGVNTEAFF
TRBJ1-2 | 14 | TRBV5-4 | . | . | TGTGCCAGCAGCTTGAACCGGGAAAGCTATGGCTACACCTTC | CASSLNRESYGYTF
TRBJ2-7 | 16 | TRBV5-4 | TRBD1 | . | TGTGCCAGCAGCTTCATAACCGGGACAGGTCGCTACGAGCAGTACTTC | CASSFITGTGRYEQYF
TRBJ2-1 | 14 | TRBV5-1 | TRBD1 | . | TGCGCCAGCAGCTTAGGACAGGGAGTTGGTGAGCAGTTCTTC | CASSLGQGVGEQFF
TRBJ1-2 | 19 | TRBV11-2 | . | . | TGTGCCAGCAGCTCAAGGGAGGCAGGGCGTACAGCAGACCACTATGGCTACACCTTC | CASSSREAGRTADHYGYTF
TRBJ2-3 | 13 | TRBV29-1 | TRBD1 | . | TGCAGCGCGCAACCTAACAGGGGCGTTACGCAGTATTTT | CSAQPNRGVTQYF